This T cell receptor (beta chain) derives from a study of cytomegalovirus exposure and HLA in healthy donors. On the study more broadly: HLA-typed donors were the source of about 90 million unique TCRs held in an early data release. Notes on the study in general: The dataset shows that most TCR sequences were rare, while some public TCRs occurred in many donors. A missense variant in DCLRE1C was later tied to TCR beta V- and J-gene trimming. In a later analysis, donors in an Asian-associated ancestry cluster reportedly had fewer N-insertions in productive TCRs than the cohort mean.

Trimming pared 7 bases from V and 4 bases from J, leaving 13 bases between. The CDR3 has 13 amino acids. Germline V CDR1 and CDR2: MGHDK, SYGVNS. This clone was picked up one time. Its target is not known. 13 Jbeta primers and 60 Vbeta primers were used for the PCR. Assay used: immunoSEQ multiplex PCR; TCRdb lists only in-frame clones, some missing. This sample has 100,000 to 150,000 clones, with about 80% found just once. Material: PBMCs. This receptor was taken from a man in his forties or fifties in good health and CMV-seronegative. This sequence joins TRBV25-1 and TRBJ2-5, with D possibly TRBD1 on 5 matching bases. The CDR3 protein is CASTTAGLETQYF. CDR3 coding DNA: TGTGCCAGCACCACCGCAGGGCTAGAGACCCAGTACTTC.